This T cell receptor (beta chain) was sequenced during a study of T cell responses to AZD1222 COVID-19 vaccine. Across the whole study: Pooled together were second doses at about 4 or about 12 weeks.

The protocol was immunoSEQ multiplex PCR, while the TCRdb copy is restricted to in-frame clones and leaves out a portion. In the table there are some 130,000 clones, roughly 90% of which are singletons. V lost 6 bases to trimming and J lost 1 base, with 18 bases between them. Germline V CDR1 and CDR2: LNHDA, SQIVND (reference sequence). This CDR3 is built from 16 residues. V and J are TRBV19 and TRBJ1-1; tentatively, D is TRBD1 (5 bases). The sequenced sample was peripheral blood, obtained on day 0 of AZD1222 vaccination. The TCR sequence derives from an adult in good health. The CDR3 DNA reads as TGTGCCAGTAGGAGGGACCTGGGGATTTCGAACACTGAAGCTTTCTTT. The encoded protein is CASRRDLGISNTEAFF.